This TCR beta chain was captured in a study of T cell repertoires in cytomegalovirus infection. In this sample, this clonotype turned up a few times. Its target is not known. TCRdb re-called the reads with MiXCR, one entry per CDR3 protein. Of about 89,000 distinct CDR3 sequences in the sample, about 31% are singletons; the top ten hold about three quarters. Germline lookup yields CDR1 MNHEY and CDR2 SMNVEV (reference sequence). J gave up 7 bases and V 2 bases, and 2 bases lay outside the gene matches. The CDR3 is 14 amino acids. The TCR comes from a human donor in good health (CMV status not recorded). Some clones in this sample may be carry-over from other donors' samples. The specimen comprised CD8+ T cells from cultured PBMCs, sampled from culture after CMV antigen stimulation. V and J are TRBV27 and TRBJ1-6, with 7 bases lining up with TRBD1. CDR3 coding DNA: TGTGCCAGCAGTTTACAGGGGGGAAATTCACCCCTCCACTTT. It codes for CASSLQGGNSPLHF.